The rows below give T cell receptor beta chains drawn from one sample of a study of identifying expanded T cells in peripheral blood. Here immunoSEQ multiplex PCR was the method, and the copy in TCRdb shows in-frame clones only, minus some. The sample shows some 100,000 clones, about 88% of them seen only once. Sample: blood. All receptors come from a person between 18 and 75 years old in good health. CDR3s leave out the opening cysteine and the closing phenylalanine or tryptophan. A D gene is named only where the DNA matches it firmly.

V gene	J gene	CDR3 length	D gene	CDR3 protein
TRBV7-2	TRBJ2-5	10	-	ASSLRRETQY
TRBV5-6	TRBJ2-7	11	-	ASSLFVLYEQY
TRBV18	TRBJ1-3	13	TRBD1	ASSPRTGTGNTIY
TRBV19	TRBJ2-2	14	-	ASSRRRFANTGELF
TRBV28	TRBJ2-5	11	-	ASTRGPGETQY
TRBV28	TRBJ1-1	12	-	ASTPGGANTEAF
TRBV19	TRBJ1-6	14	-	ASSNRDRGPDSPLH
TRBV29-1	TRBJ2-7	12	-	SVHLGGSTYEQY
TRBV19	TRBJ1-3	11	-	ASTQGTGNTIY
TRBV27	TRBJ2-7	11	-	ASGIRQGGEQY
TRBV6-1	TRBJ1-3	12	-	ASRPESSGNTIY
TRBV11-3	TRBJ2-3	13	TRBD2	ASEKGTSGTDTQY
TRBV7-3	TRBJ2-4	11	TRBD1	ASSTDRGNIQY
TRBV7-9	TRBJ2-2	15	TRBD2	ASSLAPSGGATGELF
TRBV2	TRBJ2-7	17	TRBD2	ASTEGSLAGWGGSYEQY
TRBV7-8	TRBJ1-3	14	-	ASSLASSYSGNTIY
TRBV6-5	TRBJ2-5	14	TRBD2	ASSYRVAGAGETQY
TRBV18	TRBJ2-7	14	-	ASSPLSAAPSYEQY
TRBV10-1	TRBJ1-3	11	-	ASSDHIGNTIY
TRBV5-4	TRBJ1-1	12	TRBD1	ASSSTGGKTEAF
TRBV6-6	TRBJ2-1	13	-	ASADPEIVGNEQF
TRBV28	TRBJ1-2	11	-	ASSLMADYGYT
TRBV4-2	TRBJ2-7	13	TRBD1	ASSQIGTGDSEQY
TRBV9	TRBJ2-2	10	-	ASSGDSGELF
TRBV7-7	TRBJ2-1	15	TRBD2	ARITGLAECVGNEQF
TRBV11-2	TRBJ1-6	11	-	ASSLGGISPLH
TRBV5-8	TRBJ2-1	13	TRBD2	ASSRGTSVLNEQF
TRBV10-2	TRBJ2-5	11	TRBD2	AIYSGDGETQY
TRBV5-1	TRBJ2-3	11	-	ASSFSTTDTQY
TRBV5-4	TRBJ1-4	14	-	ASSFGGSATNEKLF
TRBV5-1	TRBJ2-1	13	-	ASSFSGESYNEQF
TRBV5-1	TRBJ1-2	14	-	ASSLGPSRLEYGYT
TRBV28	TRBJ2-6	15	-	ASSLHPPGVGANVLT
TRBV5-1	TRBJ2-5	15	-	ASSPRSHLYEQETQY
TRBV4-1	TRBJ2-7	11	-	ARQGGGMREQY
TRBV6-5	TRBJ1-1	13	-	ASSLMGQSGTEAF
TRBV5-1	TRBJ2-5	10	-	ASSSQGETQY
TRBV7-9	TRBJ1-1	11	-	ASSLAGDTEAF
TRBV15	TRBJ2-7	13	-	ATSPTGSDTYEQY
TRBV9	TRBJ2-7	13	TRBD2	ASSVGTAGVDEQY
TRBV7-8	TRBJ1-2	12	-	ASSEMRGRGGYT
TRBV9	TRBJ1-4	12	-	ASSVAGEYEKLF
TRBV6-5	TRBJ2-7	13	TRBD1	ASSYVDRGGYEQY
TRBV7-2	TRBJ2-2	12	-	ASSKMTRTGELF
TRBV18	TRBJ2-7	14	TRBD2	ASSSGASGGSYEQY
TRBV19	TRBJ1-6	13	-	ASTPTGRANSPLH
TRBV7-2	TRBJ1-5	13	-	ASSLQGPNNQPQH
TRBV7-8	TRBJ2-5	10	-	ASSLALSWQY
TRBV6-4	TRBJ1-1	13	-	ASSDSGIMNTEAF
TRBV5-1	TRBJ2-3	14	-	ASSPFTGSITDTQY